This TCR beta chain comes out of a study of CD8 T cells in Susac syndrome. CDR3 length equals 13 residues. Trimming left V 6 bases short and J 2 bases short, with 10 bases between. After extraction with the RNeasy kit, roughly 0.5 to 1 ug of the RNA was reverse transcribed using random hexamers. In TCRdb, the immunoSEQ multiplex PCR reads were re-called with MiXCR into one record per CDR3 protein. This table has 25,000 to 30,000 distinct CDR3 sequences, 85% to 95% appearing once. The study used healthy donors as controls matched for age and sex. The specimen sequenced was CD8+ T cells from PBMCs. The chain couples TRBV12-3 or TRBV12-4 to TRBJ2-5, with D maybe TRBD2 (6 bases). The sequence came from a human donor in good health. CDR3 sequence (DNA): TGTGCCAGCAGCCTAGCGCCTCAAGAGACCCAGTACTTC. It codes for CASSLAPQETQYF.